The source of this T cell receptor (beta chain) is a study of T-cell memory formation after mild COVID-19. General study points: Shrinking CD4+ clones were chiefly CM and EM; CD8+ ones were chiefly EMRA. Still unconfirmed is whether the second-wave clones peaking on day 37 recognized SARS-CoV-2.

TCRdb passed the 5' RACE reads through MiXCR, listing each CDR3 protein once. The repertoire holds fewer than 350,000 distinct CDR3 sequences, with more than 15% as singletons. The CDR3 has 18 residues. The germline V gene encodes CDR1 LGHNA and CDR2 YNFKEQ. With 4 bases removed from V and 0 bases from J, the gap between germline ends came to 21 bases. Remarks on this clonotype: Its antigen remains unidentified.

The chain has TRBV4-2 and TRBJ1-1, with D perhaps matching TRBD1 (5 bases). Material for sequencing was PBMCs or a T cell subset sorted from them (not recorded which). The source is a man younger than 35 who had mild COVID-19 (a few samples of this study predate the infection). Cell type and time point are not known. CDR3 sequence: CASSPHSGSTVMNTEAFF. The CDR3 DNA sequence: TGTGCCAGCAGCCCACACTCGGGATCGACAGTCATGAACACTGAAGCTTTCTTT.